The T cell receptor beta chain under discussion was sequenced for a study of CD8+ T cells in alopecia areata listed by TCRdb under 2018. Concerning the study at large: The study used high-throughput TCRbeta sequencing to examine T cell clonal expansion in alopecia areata, in both the C3H/HeJ mouse model and human patients. On the human side, TCRbeta sequencing was run on scalp tissue and on sorted CD4+ and CD8+ peripheral blood T cells from healthy controls and from alopecia areata patients with either patchy or totalis/universalis disease. Scalp clonality was compared across normal scalp (n=4), patchy alopecia areata scalp (n=8), and alopecia totalis/universalis scalp (n=8). RNA was obtained with the PAXgene miRNA kit for fixed scalp, the miRNeasy kit for PBMCs, and the RNeasy kit for mouse skin. TCRbeta CDR3 regions were amplified by immunoSEQ multiplex PCR with 35 Vbeta forward and 13 Jbeta reverse primers.

On the study overall, not on this receptor specifically: Lesional scalp, especially in alopecia totalis/universalis, showed higher clonality and more expanded CD8+ clones than normal scalp, suggesting antigenic drive. TCR sequences shared between patients were less clear than in mice, possibly partly because of HLA diversity in the patient population. Unlike mouse skin, which is dominated by gammadelta T cells, normal human skin has resident alphabeta T cells that are also sequenced, and this complicates analysis of the scalp TCR repertoire.

The junction shows trimming of 3 bases on V and 7 bases on J, plus 11 bases between the germline ends. Per the germline V gene, MGHDK is the CDR1 and SYGVNS is the CDR2. The CDR3 has 13 amino acids, counting the end cysteine and phenylalanine. Only the CDR3 DNA stays, 39 bases, in frame from base 1. PBMCs were isolated by density centrifugation and stained for CD3, CD4 and CD8, after which CD4+ and CD8+ T cells were sorted on a FACSAria. Scalp biopsies and blood samples were provided by unaffected controls. As concerns this clone: No antigen is known for it. One base away there is no much larger clone; base qualities are not given.

Receptors were amplified or captured by the immunoSEQ multiplex PCR assay. For TCR sequencing, RNA was extracted from every sample and reverse transcribed into cDNA to serve as template. First-strand cDNA was synthesized using SuperScript III with a 2:1 mix of oligo-dT and random hexamers. Amplification bias was assessed with a synthetic immune receptor repertoire, and residual bias was removed computationally. The study's own analysis went as follows. Raw reads were preprocessed to remove errors, and CDR3 was defined according to IMGT conventions as the region from the conserved cysteine to phenylalanine. Clonality was computed by normalizing Shannon entropy by log2 of the number of productive unique TCRs and subtracting the result from 1. Whether scalp clones were CD4 or CD8 was inferred by matching scalp TCRbeta sequences against CD4 and CD8 repertoires sorted from blood. TCRdb limited this immuneACCESS table to in-frame rearrangements with V and J called. A share of clones is missing; checked studies link under half to unresolved V genes, and the rest is unexplained. The DNA gave D and trimming, while V, J and clone size come from that table. A total of about 200,000 clones appear in this sample, roughly three fifths of them only once. The ten largest make up roughly 5% of the sample.

Sequenced sample: CD8+ T cells sorted from blood. The V and J genes are TRBV25-1 and TRBJ2-3, with the D gene too uncertain to name. The TCR sequence derives from a human donor in good health. This receptor carries the CDR3 CASSEPDSNTQYF. At the DNA level, the sequence is TGTGCCAGCAGTGAGCCCGACTCGAATACGCAGTATTTT.